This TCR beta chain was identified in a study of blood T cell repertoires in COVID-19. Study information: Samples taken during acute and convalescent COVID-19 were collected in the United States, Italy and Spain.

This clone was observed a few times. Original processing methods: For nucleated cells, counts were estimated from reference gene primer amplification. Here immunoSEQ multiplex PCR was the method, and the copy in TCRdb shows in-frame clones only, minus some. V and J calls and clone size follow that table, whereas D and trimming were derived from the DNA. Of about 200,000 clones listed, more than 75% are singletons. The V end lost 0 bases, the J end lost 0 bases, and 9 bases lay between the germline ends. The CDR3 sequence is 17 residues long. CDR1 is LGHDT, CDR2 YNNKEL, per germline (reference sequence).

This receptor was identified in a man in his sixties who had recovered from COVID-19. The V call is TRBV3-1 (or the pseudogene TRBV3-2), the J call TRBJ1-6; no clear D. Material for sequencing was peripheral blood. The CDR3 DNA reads TGTGCCAGCAGCCAAGAGGCGAGGAGCTCCTATAATTCACCCCTCCACTTT. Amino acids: CASSQEARSSYNSPLHF.